The TCR beta chain described here comes from a study of blood T cell repertoires in COVID-19. For the study at large: Some COVID-19 samples were acute and others convalescent; all came from the United States, Italy and Spain. T cells, B-cell-depleted T cells, or PBMCs provided the cDNA or gDNA that served as material.

The CDR3 covers 14 residues. Germline CDR1 SEHNR, CDR2 FQNEAQ (reference sequence). J gave up 7 bases and V 5 bases, and 7 bases lay outside the gene matches. In the source study's methods: For nucleated cells, counts were estimated from reference gene primer amplification. The method was immunoSEQ multiplex PCR; TCRdb's version includes in-frame clones alone and lacks a portion of them. That table furnishes V, J and clone size, whereas the DNA furnished D and trimming. This table holds some 110,000 clones, around four fifths found once. What was sequenced was peripheral blood. The chain uses TRBV7-9 and TRBJ1-2; 10 bases agree with TRBD1. This sequence originates from a man between 70 and 80 years old with active or convalescent COVID-19. DNA for the CDR3: TGTGCCAGCAGCCCTGGGACAGGGGTGGGTGGCTACACCTTC. Its protein is CASSPGTGVGGYTF. Complete variable domain (other parts from reference TRBV7-9 and TRBJ1-2): DTGVSQNPRHKITKRGQNVTFRCDPISEHNRLYWYRQTLGQGPEFLTYFQNEAQLEKSRLLSDRFSAERPKGSFSTLEIQRTEQGDSAMYLCASSPGTGVGGYTFGSGTRLTVV.